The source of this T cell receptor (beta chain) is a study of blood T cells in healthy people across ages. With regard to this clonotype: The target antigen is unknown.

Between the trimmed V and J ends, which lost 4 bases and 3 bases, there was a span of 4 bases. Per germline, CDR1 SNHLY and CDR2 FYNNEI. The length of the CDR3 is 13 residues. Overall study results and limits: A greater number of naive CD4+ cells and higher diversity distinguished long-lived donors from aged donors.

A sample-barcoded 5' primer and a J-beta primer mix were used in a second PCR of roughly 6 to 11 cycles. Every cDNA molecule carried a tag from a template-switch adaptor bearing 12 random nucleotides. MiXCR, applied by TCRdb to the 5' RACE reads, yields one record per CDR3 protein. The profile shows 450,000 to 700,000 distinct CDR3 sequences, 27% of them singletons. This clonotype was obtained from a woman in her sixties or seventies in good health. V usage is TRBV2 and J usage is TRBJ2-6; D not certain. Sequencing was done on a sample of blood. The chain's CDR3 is CASSAVGANVLTF. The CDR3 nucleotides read TGTGCCAGCAGTGCAGTTGGGGCCAACGTCCTGACTTTC.